Listed below are T cell receptor beta chains from one sample, sequenced in a study of blood T cells in healthy people across ages. TCRdb re-called the 5' RACE reads with MiXCR, one entry per CDR3 protein. The table has 1.5 million to 2 million distinct CDR3 sequences, approximately 50% seen once. The sample comprised blood. These receptor sequences come from a woman in her 40s in good health. Each CDR3 is given with its conserved first and last residue. Fields, in order: J gene, clone size, V gene, D gene, CDR3 DNA, CDR3 protein. The D gene is left open where the match is weak. Clone size appears in some rows only: once, few, many, or a class for an expanded clone.

j_gene: TRBJ2-5
abundance: few
v_gene: TRBV5-1
d_gene: .
CDR3nt: TGCGCCAGCAGCGAACAGGGGACTAGGGTTTCCGAGACCCAGTACTTC
CDR3aa: CASSEQGTRVSETQYF

j_gene: TRBJ2-7
abundance: .
v_gene: TRBV10-3
d_gene: TRBD1
CDR3nt: TGTGCCATCAGCCACCAAGCCCCGGGACAGGGAGGCGAGCAGTACTTC
CDR3aa: CAISHQAPGQGGEQYF

j_gene: TRBJ1-1
abundance: .
v_gene: TRBV10-3
d_gene: .
CDR3nt: TGTGCCATCAGTCGGGAGGGGTTGCACACTGAAGCTTTCTTT
CDR3aa: CAISREGLHTEAFF

j_gene: TRBJ2-1
abundance: few
v_gene: TRBV4-3
d_gene: TRBD2
CDR3nt: TGCGCCAGCAGCCCGGGACTAGCCTTCTACAATGAGCAGTTCTTC
CDR3aa: CASSPGLAFYNEQFF

j_gene: TRBJ1-2
abundance: .
v_gene: TRBV20-1
d_gene: .
CDR3nt: TGCAGTGCTGAGGATATAACGGACAGCTATGGCTACACCTTC
CDR3aa: CSAEDITDSYGYTF

j_gene: TRBJ2-4
abundance: few
v_gene: TRBV6-1
d_gene: .
CDR3nt: TGTGCCAGCAGTGGCCGAACCGGGACCGTGGCCAAAAACATTCAGTACTTC
CDR3aa: CASSGRTGTVAKNIQYF

j_gene: TRBJ1-2
abundance: few
v_gene: TRBV29-1
d_gene: TRBD1
CDR3nt: TGCAGCGTTGGCACCGGGACAGAGGGTGGCTACACCTTC
CDR3aa: CSVGTGTEGGYTF

j_gene: TRBJ2-1
abundance: .
v_gene: TRBV7-9
d_gene: .
CDR3nt: TGTGCCAGCAGCTCAGAGGGGGTTAACTACAATGAGCAGTTCTTC
CDR3aa: CASSSEGVNYNEQFF

j_gene: TRBJ2-7
abundance: many
v_gene: TRBV28
d_gene: .
CDR3nt: TGTGCCAGCAGCCTCCCAGGGCACTACGAGCAGTACTTC
CDR3aa: CASSLPGHYEQYF

j_gene: TRBJ2-1
abundance: .
v_gene: TRBV7-2
d_gene: .
CDR3nt: TGTGCCAGCAGCTTAGGCCCTAGAAACAATGAGCAGTTCTTC
CDR3aa: CASSLGPRNNEQFF

j_gene: TRBJ2-3
abundance: .
v_gene: TRBV28
d_gene: .
CDR3nt: TGTGCCAGCAGGGAGGGCGGGGACCCAGATACGCAGTATTTT
CDR3aa: CASREGGDPDTQYF

j_gene: TRBJ2-5
abundance: few
v_gene: TRBV4-2
d_gene: .
CDR3nt: TGTGCCAGCAGCCAAGATCGGCCGAGGGGTTCAGAGACCCAGTACTTC
CDR3aa: CASSQDRPRGSETQYF

j_gene: TRBJ1-1
abundance: .
v_gene: TRBV9
d_gene: TRBD1
CDR3nt: TGTGCCAGCAGCCCTCGAACAGGGGTTAGGATGAGCGACACTGTAGCTTTCTTT
CDR3aa: CASSPRTGVRMSDTVAFF

j_gene: TRBJ2-5
abundance: once
v_gene: TRBV5-4
d_gene: .
CDR3nt: TGTGCCAGCAGCCCCGAAGTCCCCCTGGCGACCCAGTACTTC
CDR3aa: CASSPEVPLATQYF

j_gene: TRBJ2-3
abundance: few
v_gene: TRBV7-9
d_gene: TRBD1
CDR3nt: TGTGCCAGCAGCCTCGGGACAGGGGCAGACACAGATACGCAGTATTTT
CDR3aa: CASSLGTGADTDTQYF

j_gene: TRBJ2-7
abundance: once
v_gene: TRBV5-6
d_gene: TRBD2
CDR3nt: TGTGCCAGCAGCTTGGTGATCCAGCGGGGGCACGATAGGGATGAGCAGTACTTC
CDR3aa: CASSLVIQRGHDRDEQYF

j_gene: TRBJ1-4
abundance: once
v_gene: TRBV7-9
d_gene: .
CDR3nt: TGTGCCAGCAGCTTCAGGACAGACAACGAAAAACTGTTTTTT
CDR3aa: CASSFRTDNEKLFF

j_gene: TRBJ2-5
abundance: .
v_gene: TRBV27
d_gene: TRBD1
CDR3nt: TGTGCCAGCAGTTTCACCAGGGGGCGAGAGACCCAGTACTTC
CDR3aa: CASSFTRGRETQYF

j_gene: TRBJ2-5
abundance: .
v_gene: TRBV9
d_gene: TRBD2
CDR3nt: TGTGCCAGCAGCGCGGGAGGACTAGCGGGGGCTGAGACCCAGTACTTC
CDR3aa: CASSAGGLAGAETQYF

j_gene: TRBJ1-2
abundance: .
v_gene: TRBV29-1
d_gene: TRBD1
CDR3nt: TGCAGCGTCATCCAACAGGGGTTTGGCTATGGCTACACCTTC
CDR3aa: CSVIQQGFGYGYTF

j_gene: TRBJ2-7
abundance: .
v_gene: TRBV5-4
d_gene: .
CDR3nt: TGTGCCAGCAGCCTACAGGTTACTCTCCACGAGCAGTACTTC
CDR3aa: CASSLQVTLHEQYF

j_gene: TRBJ2-3
abundance: .
v_gene: TRBV7-2
d_gene: TRBD1
CDR3nt: TGTGCCAGCAGGGGACAGAGGGGCCCTAGCACAGATACGCAGTATTTT
CDR3aa: CASRGQRGPSTDTQYF

j_gene: TRBJ1-4
abundance: .
v_gene: TRBV5-1
d_gene: TRBD1
CDR3nt: TGCGCCAGCAGCAACGGACAGGGTCGGGGTGAAAAACTGTTTTTT
CDR3aa: CASSNGQGRGEKLFF

j_gene: TRBJ2-3
abundance: few
v_gene: TRBV20-1
d_gene: .
CDR3nt: TGCAGTGCCCCGAGATGGTTAGATACGCAGTATTTT
CDR3aa: CSAPRWLDTQYF

j_gene: TRBJ1-1
abundance: .
v_gene: TRBV7-2
d_gene: .
CDR3nt: TGTGCCAGCAGCGTAGCAATTAACACTGAAGCTTTCTTT
CDR3aa: CASSVAINTEAFF

j_gene: TRBJ2-5
abundance: few
v_gene: TRBV20-1
d_gene: TRBD1
CDR3nt: TGCAGTGCTACTCGACAGGGGGCTAGGTCGCGGGAGACCCAGTACTTC
CDR3aa: CSATRQGARSRETQYF

j_gene: TRBJ2-3
abundance: .
v_gene: TRBV28
d_gene: .
CDR3nt: TGTGCCAGCAGAAACTACGATACGCAGTATTTT
CDR3aa: CASRNYDTQYF

j_gene: TRBJ2-3
abundance: once
v_gene: TRBV3-1
d_gene: TRBD2
CDR3nt: TGTGCCAGCAGCCAAGTCGGAGGGTGGAGCGGGGGGTCCTCTAGCACAGATACGCAGTATTTT
CDR3aa: CASSQVGGWSGGSSSTDTQYF

j_gene: TRBJ2-4
abundance: few
v_gene: TRBV2
d_gene: TRBD1
CDR3nt: TGTGCCAGTTCTTGGGGACAGAAGAACATTCAGTACTTC
CDR3aa: CASSWGQKNIQYF

j_gene: TRBJ2-5
abundance: .
v_gene: TRBV7-7
d_gene: TRBD1
CDR3nt: TGTGCTAGCACCACCGGGACAGGGGCAGCGGAGACCCAGTACTTC
CDR3aa: CASTTGTGAAETQYF

j_gene: TRBJ1-6
abundance: few
v_gene: TRBV20-1
d_gene: .
CDR3nt: TGCAGTGCTAGAGGGACACCGGCCGCAAGCTCCTATAATTCACCCCTCCACTTT
CDR3aa: CSARGTPAASSYNSPLHF

j_gene: TRBJ2-7
abundance: .
v_gene: TRBV27
d_gene: TRBD1
CDR3nt: TGTGCCAGCAGTGATGGACAGGGAAGGGCGGAGCAGTACTTC
CDR3aa: CASSDGQGRAEQYF

j_gene: TRBJ1-1
abundance: .
v_gene: TRBV20-1
d_gene: .
CDR3nt: TGCAGTGCTAGGGCGCGGGGGATGAACACTGAAGCTTTCTTT
CDR3aa: CSARARGMNTEAFF

j_gene: TRBJ2-3
abundance: once
v_gene: TRBV7-2
d_gene: TRBD2
CDR3nt: TGTGCCAGCAGCCTCGGACTAGCGGGGACCTTTTCCGATACGCAGTATTTT
CDR3aa: CASSLGLAGTFSDTQYF

j_gene: TRBJ2-3
abundance: .
v_gene: TRBV21-1
d_gene: .
CDR3nt: TGTGCCAGCAGCTCCGGATTGGGACAGGGGGTGAGAGATACGCAGTATTTT
CDR3aa: CASSSGLGQGVRDTQYF

j_gene: TRBJ1-1
abundance: .
v_gene: TRBV6-4
d_gene: .
CDR3nt: TGTGCCAGCAAAAGGGAGGGGGTGATGAACACTGAAGCTTTCTTT
CDR3aa: CASKREGVMNTEAFF

j_gene: TRBJ2-1
abundance: few
v_gene: TRBV7-9
d_gene: .
CDR3nt: TGTGCCAGCAGCTTAATTTTGGTGAACAATGAGCAGTTCTTC
CDR3aa: CASSLILVNNEQFF

j_gene: TRBJ2-5
abundance: once
v_gene: TRBV7-3
d_gene: .
CDR3nt: TGTGCCAGCAGCTTAGTCCCGCGTGGTGGAGGGGGAGTAGGAGAGACCCAGTACTTC
CDR3aa: CASSLVPRGGGGVGETQYF

j_gene: TRBJ2-3
abundance: .
v_gene: TRBV20-1
d_gene: TRBD2
CDR3nt: TGCAGTGCAAGGACTAGCGGGCGCCCGGATACGCAGTATTTT
CDR3aa: CSARTSGRPDTQYF

j_gene: TRBJ2-5
abundance: .
v_gene: TRBV20-1
d_gene: TRBD1
CDR3nt: TGCAGTGCCCTCCTGGACAGGAGGTTAGAAGAGACCCAGTACTTC
CDR3aa: CSALLDRRLEETQYF

j_gene: TRBJ1-6
abundance: .
v_gene: TRBV28
d_gene: .
CDR3nt: TGTGCCAGCACTGTTGGGACGAATCCTAATTCACCCCTCCACTTT
CDR3aa: CASTVGTNPNSPLHF

j_gene: TRBJ2-7
abundance: few
v_gene: TRBV6-5
d_gene: TRBD1
CDR3nt: TGTGCCAGCAGTTACTTTGGACAGGCCCGCTCCTACGAGCAGTACTTC
CDR3aa: CASSYFGQARSYEQYF

j_gene: TRBJ1-2
abundance: .
v_gene: TRBV27
d_gene: .
CDR3nt: TGTGCCACCAGAATCCGGGCAACAGGGCGCGGCTACACCTTC
CDR3aa: CATRIRATGRGYTF

j_gene: TRBJ1-2
abundance: .
v_gene: TRBV4-3
d_gene: .
CDR3nt: TGCGCCAGCAGCCATGGTCAGGGTCCAACAAACTATGGCTACACCTTC
CDR3aa: CASSHGQGPTNYGYTF